This is a list of T cell receptor beta chains from one sample in a study of CD8 T cells in ankylosing spondylitis. TCRdb redid the calling of the 5' RACE reads with MiXCR, one entry per CDR3 protein. The sample lists about 150,000 distinct CDR3 sequences; 30% to 40% were seen once. Source material: synovial fluid, either unsorted or a sorted T cell fraction (not recorded which). These receptors originate from a male donor with ankylosing spondylitis. Each CDR3 is given with its conserved first and last residue. The order of the fields is D gene, V gene, J gene, clone size, CDR3 DNA, CDR3 protein. A D gene is named only where the DNA matches it firmly. Size is omitted from some rows. Given values are once, few, many or a class for expanded clones.

d_call: .; v_call: TRBV18; j_call: TRBJ2-2; clone_size: few; cdr3_nt: TGTGCCAGCTCACCACAGGGCGTCGAAACCGGGGAGCTGTTTTTT; cdr3_aa: CASSPQGVETGELFF
d_call: TRBD2; v_call: TRBV5-1; j_call: TRBJ2-3; clone_size: once; cdr3_nt: TGCGCCAGCAGCTTGAACGGGGGGTACACAGATACGCAGTATTTT; cdr3_aa: CASSLNGGYTDTQYF
d_call: TRBD2; v_call: TRBV11-2; j_call: TRBJ2-3; clone_size: .; cdr3_nt: TGTGCCAGCAGCTTAATAGCGGGGGAGACAGATACGCAGTATTTT; cdr3_aa: CASSLIAGETDTQYF
d_call: .; v_call: TRBV25-1; j_call: TRBJ1-1; clone_size: many; cdr3_nt: TGTGCCAGCAGTGAATCCCCCGGGATAAGCTTGGTCACTGAAGCTTTCTTT; cdr3_aa: CASSESPGISLVTEAFF
d_call: TRBD2; v_call: TRBV29-1; j_call: TRBJ2-1; clone_size: .; cdr3_nt: TGCAGCGCAGGCCTTAGCGGGAGGCAGCAGTTCTTC; cdr3_aa: CSAGLSGRQQFF
d_call: .; v_call: TRBV20-1; j_call: TRBJ1-2; clone_size: many; cdr3_nt: TGCAGTGCAAGAAAGGGGGGAACGAATGGCTACACCTTC; cdr3_aa: CSARKGGTNGYTF
d_call: .; v_call: TRBV2; j_call: TRBJ1-5; clone_size: few; cdr3_nt: TGTGCCAGCACCTCTCAGCAGAGGGACAATCAGCCCCAGCATTTT; cdr3_aa: CASTSQQRDNQPQHF
d_call: .; v_call: TRBV28; j_call: TRBJ2-1; clone_size: .; cdr3_nt: TGTGCCAGCAGTTTATTTACGTCCAACTACAATGAGCAGTTCTTC; cdr3_aa: CASSLFTSNYNEQFF
d_call: .; v_call: TRBV20-1; j_call: TRBJ1-1; clone_size: few; cdr3_nt: TGCAGAGCAGGGTCTCTAACTGAAGCTTTCTTT; cdr3_aa: CRAGSLTEAFF
d_call: .; v_call: TRBV7-2; j_call: TRBJ1-6; clone_size: once; cdr3_nt: TGTGCCAGCAGCCCTGGGAGCTCCTATAATTCACACCTCCACTTT; cdr3_aa: CASSPGSSYNSHLHF
d_call: TRBD2; v_call: TRBV20-1; j_call: TRBJ2-7; clone_size: few; cdr3_nt: TGCAGTGCTAGAGCGGGAGGGGCTGCCTACGAGCAGTACTTC; cdr3_aa: CSARAGGAAYEQYF
d_call: .; v_call: TRBV11-2; j_call: TRBJ2-5; clone_size: .; cdr3_nt: TGTGCCAGCAGCTTAGAGGGCGGAGCGGCTCAAGAGACCCAGTACTTC; cdr3_aa: CASSLEGGAAQETQYF
d_call: .; v_call: TRBV12-3/TRBV12-4; j_call: TRBJ1-5; clone_size: few; cdr3_nt: TGTGCCAGCAGTTTAGTCGGGACAAAAAAAAATCAGCCCCAGCATTTT; cdr3_aa: CASSLVGTKKNQPQHF
d_call: .; v_call: TRBV5-8; j_call: TRBJ2-2; clone_size: many; cdr3_nt: TGTGCCAGCAGCTTGGGTGACAGCTACACCGGGGAGCTGTTTTTT; cdr3_aa: CASSLGDSYTGELFF
d_call: .; v_call: TRBV28; j_call: TRBJ2-3; clone_size: .; cdr3_nt: TGTGCCAGCAGTCTCCGAGGAGGGGCAGATACGCAGTATTTT; cdr3_aa: CASSLRGGADTQYF
d_call: .; v_call: TRBV12-3/TRBV12-4; j_call: TRBJ1-1; clone_size: few; cdr3_nt: TGTGCCAGCAGTTTGAGAGGTCCAATTGGGAGTGAAGCTTTCTTT; cdr3_aa: CASSLRGPIGSEAFF
d_call: .; v_call: TRBV18; j_call: TRBJ2-1; clone_size: .; cdr3_nt: TGTGCCAGCTCTCCGGTCGGGTTGAGGGAGACCTACAATGAGCAGTTCTTC; cdr3_aa: CASSPVGLRETYNEQFF
d_call: TRBD1; v_call: TRBV30; j_call: TRBJ1-2; clone_size: many; cdr3_nt: TGTGCCTGGAGTAGGACAGGGCTCTATGGCTACACCTTC; cdr3_aa: CAWSRTGLYGYTF
d_call: TRBD1; v_call: TRBV20-1; j_call: TRBJ2-7; clone_size: few; cdr3_nt: TGCAGTGCTAGGGACAGGGGAATGGACGAGCAGTACTTC; cdr3_aa: CSARDRGMDEQYF
d_call: TRBD2; v_call: TRBV27; j_call: TRBJ2-1; clone_size: .; cdr3_nt: TGTGCCAGCAGTTCGGGACTAGTACCATATGAGCAGTTCTTC; cdr3_aa: CASSSGLVPYEQFF
d_call: TRBD1; v_call: TRBV4-1; j_call: TRBJ1-5; clone_size: few; cdr3_nt: TGCGCCAGCAGCCAAGACCCTCCCCAGGGGGGTAACAATCAGCCCCAGCATTTT; cdr3_aa: CASSQDPPQGGNNQPQHF
d_call: TRBD1; v_call: TRBV12-3/TRBV12-4; j_call: TRBJ2-1; clone_size: few; cdr3_nt: TGTGCCAGCAGTTTCGGGGACAGCTCCTACAATGAGCAGTTCTTC; cdr3_aa: CASSFGDSSYNEQFF
d_call: .; v_call: TRBV28; j_call: TRBJ2-3; clone_size: .; cdr3_nt: TGTGCCAGCGAAGGACTTGTCGGTACGCAGTATTTT; cdr3_aa: CASEGLVGTQYF
d_call: TRBD2; v_call: TRBV18; j_call: TRBJ2-1; clone_size: .; cdr3_nt: TGTGCCAGCTCACCTAACGGGCTAGCGGGAATCAATGAGCAGTTCTTC; cdr3_aa: CASSPNGLAGINEQFF
d_call: TRBD1; v_call: TRBV5-6; j_call: TRBJ1-4; clone_size: few; cdr3_nt: TGTGCCAGCAGCTCAACGGACAGGGGGGAAAAACTGTTTTTT; cdr3_aa: CASSSTDRGEKLFF
d_call: .; v_call: TRBV27; j_call: TRBJ1-4; clone_size: .; cdr3_nt: TGTGCCAGCTCACCACAAGGGAGGACTAATGAAAAACTGTTTTTT; cdr3_aa: CASSPQGRTNEKLFF
d_call: TRBD2; v_call: TRBV24-1; j_call: TRBJ2-1; clone_size: .; cdr3_nt: TGTGCCACCAAAGGACTAGACAATGAGCAGTTCTTC; cdr3_aa: CATKGLDNEQFF
d_call: .; v_call: TRBV10-3; j_call: TRBJ2-5; clone_size: .; cdr3_nt: TGTGCCATCAGTGAAGACGAAGAGACCCAGTACTTC; cdr3_aa: CAISEDEETQYF
d_call: .; v_call: TRBV5-1; j_call: TRBJ1-4; clone_size: .; cdr3_nt: TGCGCCAGCAGCCTACCAACGGGAGGAAGTAGTGAAAAACTGTTTTTT; cdr3_aa: CASSLPTGGSSEKLFF
d_call: TRBD1; v_call: TRBV6-4; j_call: TRBJ1-1; clone_size: few; cdr3_nt: TGTGCCAGCAGTGAGAGGACAGGGAGCACTGAAGCTTTCTTT; cdr3_aa: CASSERTGSTEAFF
d_call: TRBD1; v_call: TRBV12-3/TRBV12-4; j_call: TRBJ2-7; clone_size: .; cdr3_nt: TGTGCCAGCCGGCAATCGGGACAGGGCTACGAGCAGTACTTC; cdr3_aa: CASRQSGQGYEQYF
d_call: .; v_call: TRBV7-9; j_call: TRBJ1-4; clone_size: few; cdr3_nt: TGTGCCAGCAGCCCCGACCCAAGGGGAAATGAAAAACTGTTTTTT; cdr3_aa: CASSPDPRGNEKLFF
d_call: .; v_call: TRBV24-1; j_call: TRBJ1-1; clone_size: .; cdr3_nt: TGTGCCACCAGTGACAATAGGGGTCCGAACACTGAAGCTTTCTTT; cdr3_aa: CATSDNRGPNTEAFF
d_call: .; v_call: TRBV3-1; j_call: TRBJ2-5; clone_size: .; cdr3_nt: TGTGCCAGCAGCCAAGGGTCAGGTTCGGGGGAGACCCAGTACTTC; cdr3_aa: CASSQGSGSGETQYF
d_call: TRBD2; v_call: TRBV18; j_call: TRBJ2-1; clone_size: .; cdr3_nt: TGTGCCAGCTCACCCCAACTAGCGGGGGGGGCCAATGAGCAGTTCTTC; cdr3_aa: CASSPQLAGGANEQFF
d_call: TRBD1; v_call: TRBV7-2; j_call: TRBJ2-3; clone_size: few; cdr3_nt: TGTGCCAGCAGCTTAGGACAGGGGCTAGATACGCAGTATTTT; cdr3_aa: CASSLGQGLDTQYF
d_call: .; v_call: TRBV20-1; j_call: TRBJ2-7; clone_size: once; cdr3_nt: TGCAGTGCCCCGAGCATCCAAATCCGGAGAGCCAAATACGAGCAGTACTTC; cdr3_aa: CSAPSIQIRRAKYEQYF
d_call: TRBD1; v_call: TRBV6-1; j_call: TRBJ1-2; clone_size: .; cdr3_nt: TGTGCCAGCAGTGGGGACAGGGACCACTATGGCTACACCTTC; cdr3_aa: CASSGDRDHYGYTF
d_call: TRBD2; v_call: TRBV20-1; j_call: TRBJ2-2; clone_size: .; cdr3_nt: TGCAGTGCTAGAGATTACCTAGCGGGGGGCCACACCGGGGAGCTGTTTTTT; cdr3_aa: CSARDYLAGGHTGELFF
d_call: TRBD2; v_call: TRBV5-1; j_call: TRBJ2-7; clone_size: many; cdr3_nt: TGCGCCAGCAGGCAGAGCGGGGGGAGCTCCTACGAGCAGTACTTC; cdr3_aa: CASRQSGGSSYEQYF
d_call: TRBD2; v_call: TRBV7-2; j_call: TRBJ2-7; clone_size: few; cdr3_nt: TGTGCCAGCAGCACCGGGATAGCGGGAACCTACGAGCAGTACTTC; cdr3_aa: CASSTGIAGTYEQYF
d_call: TRBD2; v_call: TRBV7-6; j_call: TRBJ2-1; clone_size: .; cdr3_nt: TGTGCCAGCAGCTTAACTAGCGGGGGCCGGCGTGAGCAGTTCTTC; cdr3_aa: CASSLTSGGRREQFF
d_call: .; v_call: TRBV7-2; j_call: TRBJ1-1; clone_size: .; cdr3_nt: TGTGCCGGCCAACCGAACCTGGTCACTGAAGCTTTCTTT; cdr3_aa: CAGQPNLVTEAFF
d_call: .; v_call: TRBV20-1; j_call: TRBJ2-3; clone_size: many; cdr3_nt: TGCAGTTCAGCCGCCCATCCCCAACCCGGCCAGAGTGCAAGGGATACGCAGTATTTT; cdr3_aa: CSSAAHPQPGQSARDTQYF
d_call: .; v_call: TRBV2; j_call: TRBJ2-5; clone_size: many; cdr3_nt: TGTGCCAGCAAGGAGGGGCAAGAGACCCAGTACTTC; cdr3_aa: CASKEGQETQYF
d_call: TRBD1; v_call: TRBV4-2; j_call: TRBJ1-2; clone_size: .; cdr3_nt: TGTGCCAGCAGCCAAGATCTTCTAGGGACAGGGGGCAACACCTTC; cdr3_aa: CASSQDLLGTGGNTF
d_call: TRBD2; v_call: TRBV2; j_call: TRBJ2-5; clone_size: many; cdr3_nt: TGTGCCAGCGGCCGGGGGGGTCGGGTGTTGACAGAGACCCAGTACTTC; cdr3_aa: CASGRGGRVLTETQYF
d_call: .; v_call: TRBV4-1; j_call: TRBJ1-2; clone_size: many; cdr3_nt: TGCGCCAGCAGCCAGTCCGAGACCGAGAACTATGGCTACACCTTC; cdr3_aa: CASSQSETENYGYTF
d_call: TRBD2; v_call: TRBV28; j_call: TRBJ2-5; clone_size: few; cdr3_nt: TGTGCCAGCAGTTTATACGGACTAGCGGGAGTTCAGTACTTC; cdr3_aa: CASSLYGLAGVQYF
d_call: .; v_call: TRBV24-1; j_call: TRBJ2-1; clone_size: .; cdr3_nt: TGTGCCACCAGTGATGCGACAGGGAGGAATGAGCAGTTCTTC; cdr3_aa: CATSDATGRNEQFF
d_call: .; v_call: TRBV6-1; j_call: TRBJ1-2; clone_size: .; cdr3_nt: TGTGCCAGCAGACAAGGGTCGGGGAGCGGCTACACCTTC; cdr3_aa: CASRQGSGSGYTF
d_call: .; v_call: TRBV5-6; j_call: TRBJ1-5; clone_size: .; cdr3_nt: TGTGCCAGCAGCGTCTCTAATCAGCCCCAGCATTTT; cdr3_aa: CASSVSNQPQHF
d_call: TRBD1; v_call: TRBV20-1; j_call: TRBJ2-7; clone_size: few; cdr3_nt: TGCAGTGCGTCTATACCGGGACAGGGATACGAGCAGTACTTC; cdr3_aa: CSASIPGQGYEQYF
d_call: .; v_call: TRBV7-9; j_call: TRBJ1-1; clone_size: .; cdr3_nt: TGTGCCAGCAGCTCTAGGGGGGGCGAGCGAGAAGCTTTCTTT; cdr3_aa: CASSSRGGEREAFF
d_call: .; v_call: TRBV5-1; j_call: TRBJ1-5; clone_size: .; cdr3_nt: TGCGCCAGCAGCTTGTTCGGGGGTTGGGATCAGCCCCAGCATTTT; cdr3_aa: CASSLFGGWDQPQHF
d_call: TRBD1; v_call: TRBV6-1; j_call: TRBJ2-1; clone_size: .; cdr3_nt: TGTGCCAGCAGTAGGGACAGGGGATGGAATGAGCAGTTCTTC; cdr3_aa: CASSRDRGWNEQFF